This T cell receptor beta chain originates from a study of control samples from healthy donors and cancer patients. Assay: immunoSEQ multiplex PCR; the TCRdb copy retains only in-frame clones and omits some. The sample includes about 58,000 clones, over 75% seen only once; the top ten take roughly 13%. Per germline, CDR1 SGHTA and CDR2 FQGTGA. This CDR3 is 15 amino acids long. The J segment lost 4 bases and the V segment lost 6 bases, leaving 5 bases of the junction unmatched. This clonotype was obtained from a woman aged 55-69 years with lung cancer. Material for sequencing was PBMCs. The chain links TRBV7-3 to TRBJ2-2; 10 bases are a match to TRBD1. The CDR3 region has the DNA TGTGCCAGCAGGTCCGGGACAGGGGCCACCGGGGAGCTGTTTTTT. Encoded protein: CASRSGTGATGELFF. Together with reference TRBV7-3 and TRBJ2-2, the CDR3 gives the full variable domain: GAGVSQTPSNKVTEKGKYVELRCDPISGHTALYWYRQSLGQGPEFLIYFQGTGAADDSGLPNDRFFAVRPEGSVSTLKIQRTERGDSAVYLCASRSGTGATGELFFGEGSRLTVL.